This record looks at one T cell receptor beta chain sequence and its context. Its antigen is not identified. This record comes from a study of T cells after yellow fever vaccination. Whole-study results and caveats: When the response was secondary, it was weaker but reached its peak faster, day 5 versus 15. Among primary-vaccination clones, most reappeared after the booster, at 96% for CD4 and around 90% for CD8.

For TCR, cDNA came from 5'RACE template switching, which added a universal primer site and UMIs. A single record per CDR3 protein comes from TCRdb applying MiXCR to the 5' RACE reads. The sample records more than 95,000 distinct CDR3 sequences, more than 7.5% being singletons. This CDR3 is 15 amino acids long. Trimming removed 5 bases at V and 2 bases at J, with 16 bases between. CDR1 is MNHEY, CDR2 SMNVEV, per germline (reference sequence). J is TRBJ2-7 and V is TRBV27; D gene uncertain. Sequenced material: CD8+ T cells sorted from PBMCs, taken on the day of the yellow fever booster vaccination. The source of this sequence is a man between 18 and 29 years old who received the YFV17D yellow fever vaccine. The CDR3 DNA reads as TGTGCCAGCAGTATTCCATCGGGTAATACCTACGAGCAGTACGTC. Translation: CASSIPSGNTYEQYV.